The rows below give T cell receptor beta chains drawn from one sample of a study of blood T cells in healthy people across ages. TCRdb reprocessed the 5' RACE reads with MiXCR, giving one entry per CDR3 protein. This table has about 1.1 million distinct CDR3 sequences, more than 30% appearing once. The specimen sequenced was blood. All receptors derive from a young man in good health. Each CDR3 is given with its conserved first and last residue. The D gene is left open where the match is weak.

V,D,CDR3
TRBV4-1,NA,CASSAAGDNPGRTDTQYF
TRBV7-8,NA,CASSLRPTGTTEAFF
TRBV5-1,NA,CASKLTRATNEKLFF
TRBV7-9,NA,CASSHLKRGEYF
TRBV29-1,TRBD1,CSDPTGGNQPQHF
TRBV21-1,NA,CASSNRHDTDTQYF
TRBV5-5,NA,CASSFEVTATEAFF
TRBV20-1,NA,CSARATSGETQYF
TRBV6-5,NA,CASSTSGTGGTEAFF
TRBV20-1,TRBD2,CRAPTGGLATYNEQFF
TRBV10-3,NA,CAISESTGRETQYF
TRBV20-1,TRBD2,CSARNSGGAGEQYF
TRBV7-9,NA,CASSQRDLYGYTF
TRBV2,TRBD1,CAGLTTGTGSQQYF
TRBV10-3,NA,CAISASAGNTEAFF
TRBV12-3/TRBV12-4,NA,CASRRGEQGNYGYTF
TRBV7-9,TRBD1,CASSFAGQVNSPLHF
TRBV11-2,NA,CASSLGGQPNEKLFF
TRBV4-1,NA,CASSQESGLAYNEQFF
TRBV7-2,TRBD1,CASSLMGQGGTEAFF
TRBV5-1,TRBD2,CASSPLGAAGGSNEQYF
TRBV12-3/TRBV12-4,NA,CASSSGGPNQPQHF
TRBV20-1,TRBD2,CSARHSGGDNEQFF
TRBV28,TRBD1,CASSFGTGNQPQHF
TRBV4-3,NA,CASSQERTANEQFF
TRBV12-3/TRBV12-4,NA,CASRSVLAYTDTQYF
TRBV25-1,TRBD2,CASSDPGLGKTQETQYF
TRBV5-6,NA,CASSLVDRPYNSPLHF
TRBV4-3,TRBD2,CASSQDWLAGVEWETQYF
TRBV27,NA,CATAMAAGDSPLHF
TRBV2,NA,CASSEAQGNTEAFF
TRBV30,NA,CAWSETSGTEAFF
TRBV4-1,NA,CASSQVVIPTGNQPQHF
TRBV6-2/TRBV6-3,TRBD1,CASSYSAFLGQGASLYNSYEQYF
TRBV20-1,TRBD1,CSARVGQGRHQPQHF
TRBV7-9,TRBD2,CASSSPGLENEQFF
TRBV7-9,NA,CASSLASDMLDNSPLHF
TRBV12-3/TRBV12-4,NA,CASSSSGDNGVEQFF
TRBV7-2,NA,CASSRSGQSNQPQHF
TRBV12-3/TRBV12-4,NA,CASSLTDPSNQPQHF
TRBV12-3/TRBV12-4,NA,CASSPSGGSGDTQYF
TRBV9,NA,CASSVGQGYYNEQFF
TRBV20-1,TRBD2,CSDQRGVTDTQYF
TRBV28,TRBD2,CASIPGGDSTDTQYF
TRBV5-1,NA,CASSLAGTTHSPLHF
TRBV28,NA,CASSGGRANEQFF
TRBV6-5,NA,CASSYISPYNEQFF
TRBV12-3/TRBV12-4,NA,CASSLRGGFTGELFF
TRBV16,NA,CASGAGTNYGYTF